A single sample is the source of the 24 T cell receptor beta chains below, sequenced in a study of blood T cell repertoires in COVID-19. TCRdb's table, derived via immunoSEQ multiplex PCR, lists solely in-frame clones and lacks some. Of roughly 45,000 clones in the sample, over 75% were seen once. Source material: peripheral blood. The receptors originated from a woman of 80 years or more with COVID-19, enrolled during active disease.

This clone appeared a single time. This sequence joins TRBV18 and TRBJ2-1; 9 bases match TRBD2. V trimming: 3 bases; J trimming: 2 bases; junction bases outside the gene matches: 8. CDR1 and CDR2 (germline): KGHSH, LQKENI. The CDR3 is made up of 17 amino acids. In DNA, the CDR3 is TGTGCCAGCTCACCGAGGATCATAGCGGGAGCCTACAATGAGCAGTTCTTC. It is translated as CASSPRIIAGAYNEQFF.

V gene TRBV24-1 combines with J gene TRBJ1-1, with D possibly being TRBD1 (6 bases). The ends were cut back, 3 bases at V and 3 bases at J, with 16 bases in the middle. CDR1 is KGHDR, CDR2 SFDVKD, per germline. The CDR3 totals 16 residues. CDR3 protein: CATSDKPGHGDTEAFF. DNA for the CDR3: TGTGCCACCAGTGATAAACCGGGACACGGGGACACTGAAGCTTTCTTT.

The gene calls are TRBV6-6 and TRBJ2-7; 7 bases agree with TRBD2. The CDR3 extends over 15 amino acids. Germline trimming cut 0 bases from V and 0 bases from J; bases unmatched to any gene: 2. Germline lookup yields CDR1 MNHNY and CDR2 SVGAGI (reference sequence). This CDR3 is CASSYSKRDSYEQYF. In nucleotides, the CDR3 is TGTGCCAGCAGTTACTCTAAGCGGGACTCCTACGAGCAGTACTTC.

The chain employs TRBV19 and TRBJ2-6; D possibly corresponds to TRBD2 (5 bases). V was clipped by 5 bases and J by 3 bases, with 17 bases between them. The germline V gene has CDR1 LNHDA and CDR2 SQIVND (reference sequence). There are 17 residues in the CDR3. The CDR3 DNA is TGTGCCAGTAGTCTGGGAGTTTTAGGCTTTGGGGCCAACGTCCTGACTTTC. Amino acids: CASSLGVLGFGANVLTF.

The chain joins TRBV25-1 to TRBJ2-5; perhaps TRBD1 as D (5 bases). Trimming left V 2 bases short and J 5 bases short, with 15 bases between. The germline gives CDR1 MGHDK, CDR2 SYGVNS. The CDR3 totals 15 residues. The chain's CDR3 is CASSELWGLEETQYF. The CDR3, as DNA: TGTGCCAGCAGTGAACTTTGGGGCCTCGAGGAGACCCAGTACTTC.

CDR3 sequence: CATALHLRGPYEQYF. CDR3 in DNA: TGTGCCACGGCATTGCATCTCAGGGGCCCCTACGAGCAGTACTTC. This rearrangement joins TRBV6-5 to TRBJ2-7, with D possibly being TRBD1 (6 bases). V was pared by 10 bases and J by 2 bases, with 21 bases between. CDR3 length: 15 residues. Germline CDR1 is MNHEY and CDR2 is SVGAGI.

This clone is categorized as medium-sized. The CDR3 DNA reads as TGTGCCAGCAGTTCATACAGGGGTTCAGGCACTGAAGCTTTCTTT. Amino acids: CASSSYRGSGTEAFF. This chain links TRBV27 with TRBJ1-1; TRBD1 agrees at 7 bases. The ends lost 4 bases at V and 4 bases at J; junction bases unmatched: 9. Germline CDR1 reads MNHEY; CDR2 reads SMNVEV (reference sequence). The CDR3 contains 15 residues.

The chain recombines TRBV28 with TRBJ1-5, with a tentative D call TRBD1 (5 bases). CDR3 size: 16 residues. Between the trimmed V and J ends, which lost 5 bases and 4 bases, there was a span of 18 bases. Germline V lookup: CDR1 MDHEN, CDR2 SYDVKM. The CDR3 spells CASSLSGPRTNQPQHF. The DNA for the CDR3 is TGTGCCAGCAGTCTAAGCGGGCCTCGGACAAATCAGCCCCAGCATTTT.

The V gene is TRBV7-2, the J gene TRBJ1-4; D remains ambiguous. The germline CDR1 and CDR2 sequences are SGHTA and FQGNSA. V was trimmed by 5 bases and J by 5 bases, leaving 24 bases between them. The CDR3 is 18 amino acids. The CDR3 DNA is TGTGCCAGCAGCATTCGATCCTTGTACGAGGGATCGAATGAAAAACTGTTTTTT. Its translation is CASSIRSLYEGSNEKLFF.

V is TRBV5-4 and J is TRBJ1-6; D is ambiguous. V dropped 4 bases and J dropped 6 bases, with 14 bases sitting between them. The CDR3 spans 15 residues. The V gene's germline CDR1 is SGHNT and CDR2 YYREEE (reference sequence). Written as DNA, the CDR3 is TGTGCCAGCAGCACCCCCACCACCAGTAATTCACCCCTCCACTTT. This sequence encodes CASSTPTTSNSPLHF. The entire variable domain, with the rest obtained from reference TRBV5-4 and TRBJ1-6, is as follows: ETGVTQSPTHLIKTRGQQVTLRCSSQSGHNTVSWYQQALGQGPQFIFQYYREEENGRGNFPPRFSGLQFPNYSSELNVNALELDDSALYLCASSTPTTSNSPLHFGNGTRLTVT.

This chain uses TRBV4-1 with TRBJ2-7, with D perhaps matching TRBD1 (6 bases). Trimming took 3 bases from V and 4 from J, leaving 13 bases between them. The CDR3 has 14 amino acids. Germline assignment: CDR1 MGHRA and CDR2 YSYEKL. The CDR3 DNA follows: TGCGCCAGCAGCCACTTGACAGGACGATACGAGCAGTACTTC. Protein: CASSHLTGRYEQYF.

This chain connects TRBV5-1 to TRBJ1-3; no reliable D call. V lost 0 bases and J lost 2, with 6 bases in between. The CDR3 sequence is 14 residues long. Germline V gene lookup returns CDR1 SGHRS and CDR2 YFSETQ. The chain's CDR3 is CASSLAVAGNTIYF. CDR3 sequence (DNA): TGCGCCAGCAGCTTGGCCGTCGCTGGAAACACCATATATTTT.

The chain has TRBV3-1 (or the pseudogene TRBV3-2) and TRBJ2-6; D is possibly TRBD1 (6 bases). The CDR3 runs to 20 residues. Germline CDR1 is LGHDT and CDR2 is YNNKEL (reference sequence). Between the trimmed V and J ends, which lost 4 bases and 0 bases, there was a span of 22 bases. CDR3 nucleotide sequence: TGTGCCAGCAGCCGACCTACTGGACAGCGATACAGCTCTGGGGCCAACGTCCTGACTTTC. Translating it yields CASSRPTGQRYSSGANVLTF.

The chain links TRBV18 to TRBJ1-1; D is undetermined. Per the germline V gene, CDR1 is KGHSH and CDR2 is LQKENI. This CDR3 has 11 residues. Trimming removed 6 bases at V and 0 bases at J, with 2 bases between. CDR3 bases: TGTGCCAGCTCCTTGAACACTGAAGCTTTCTTT. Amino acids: CASSLNTEAFF. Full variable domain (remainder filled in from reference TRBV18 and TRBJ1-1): NAGVMQNPRHLVRRRGQEARLRCSPMKGHSHVYWYRQLPEEGLKFMVYLQKENIIDESGMPKERFSAEFPKEGPSILRIQQVVRGDSAAYFCASSLNTEAFFGQGTRLTVV.

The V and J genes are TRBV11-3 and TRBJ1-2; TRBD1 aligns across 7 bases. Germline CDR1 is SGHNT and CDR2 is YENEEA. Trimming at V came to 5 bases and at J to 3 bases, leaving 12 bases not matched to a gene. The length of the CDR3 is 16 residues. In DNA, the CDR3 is TGTGCCAGCAGCCAGAGGACAGGAGGGACCGACTATGGCTACACCTTC. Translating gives CASSQRTGGTDYGYTF.

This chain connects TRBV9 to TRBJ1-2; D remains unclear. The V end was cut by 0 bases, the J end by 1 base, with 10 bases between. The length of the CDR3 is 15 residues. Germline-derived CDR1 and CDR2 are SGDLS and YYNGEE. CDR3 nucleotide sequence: TGTGCCAGCAGCGTAGTAGCCACCCTTAACTATGGCTACACCTTC. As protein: CASSVVATLNYGYTF.

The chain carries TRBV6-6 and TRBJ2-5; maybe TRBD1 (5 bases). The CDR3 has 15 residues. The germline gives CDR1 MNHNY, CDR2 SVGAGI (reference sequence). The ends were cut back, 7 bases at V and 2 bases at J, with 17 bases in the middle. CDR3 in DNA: TGTGCCAGCACTTCAGGGAACCTTGGGCAAGAGACCCAGTACTTC. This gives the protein CASTSGNLGQETQYF.

The CDR3 is CASSLVGGGTQETQYF. For the CDR3, the DNA is TGTGCCAGCAGCTTGGTAGGAGGAGGGACCCAAGAGACCCAGTACTTC. The V gene is TRBV5-4, the J gene TRBJ2-5; TRBD2 might be the D (6 bases). This CDR3 spans 16 amino acids. Per the germline V gene, CDR1 is SGHNT and CDR2 is YYREEE (reference sequence). V lost 0 bases to trimming and J lost 1 base, with 13 bases between them.

Here the CDR3 DNA reads TGTGCCAGCAGTACCACAGGGGGCGCGATCTATGGCTACACCTTC. This translates into CASSTTGGAIYGYTF. The chain combines TRBV6-5 with TRBJ1-2; 9 bases agree with TRBD1. In germline, CDR1 is MNHEY, CDR2 SVGAGI. With 5 bases clipped from V and 4 bases from J, the junction kept 8 bases outside the gene matches. The CDR3 is made up of 15 amino acids.

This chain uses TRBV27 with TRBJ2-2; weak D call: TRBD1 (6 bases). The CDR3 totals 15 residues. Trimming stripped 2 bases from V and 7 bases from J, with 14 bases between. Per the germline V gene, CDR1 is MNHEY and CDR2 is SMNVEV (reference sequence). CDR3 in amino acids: CASSLIVGADGELFF. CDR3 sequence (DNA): TGTGCCAGCAGTTTAATAGTGGGGGCGGACGGGGAGCTGTTTTTT.

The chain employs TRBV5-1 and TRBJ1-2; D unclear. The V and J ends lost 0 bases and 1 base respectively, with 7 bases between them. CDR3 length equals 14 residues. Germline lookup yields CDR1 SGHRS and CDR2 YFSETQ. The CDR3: CASSLEADNYGYTF. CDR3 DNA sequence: TGCGCCAGCAGCTTGGAAGCGGATAACTATGGCTACACCTTC.

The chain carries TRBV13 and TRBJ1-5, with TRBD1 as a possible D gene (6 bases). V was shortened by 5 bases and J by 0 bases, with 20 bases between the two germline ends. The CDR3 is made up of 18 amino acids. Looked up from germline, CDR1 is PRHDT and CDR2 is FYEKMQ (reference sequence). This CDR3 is CASSNFLGTSISNQPQHF. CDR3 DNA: TGTGCCAGCAGCAACTTTCTAGGGACAAGCATTAGCAATCAGCCCCAGCATTTT.

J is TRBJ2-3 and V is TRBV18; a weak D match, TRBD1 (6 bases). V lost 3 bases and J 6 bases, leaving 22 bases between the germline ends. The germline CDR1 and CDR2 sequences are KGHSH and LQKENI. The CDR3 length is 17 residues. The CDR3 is CASSPPRSARGSDTQYF. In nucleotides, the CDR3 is TGTGCCAGCTCACCTCCCCGGAGCGCTAGGGGGTCGGATACGCAGTATTTT.

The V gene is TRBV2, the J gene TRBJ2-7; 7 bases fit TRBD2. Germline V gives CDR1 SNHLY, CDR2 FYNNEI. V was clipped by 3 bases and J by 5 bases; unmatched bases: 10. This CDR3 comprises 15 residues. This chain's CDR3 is CASSDALGGDDEQYF. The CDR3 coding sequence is TGTGCCAGCAGTGACGCCCTTGGGGGGGACGACGAGCAGTACTTC.